This T cell receptor (beta chain) was retrieved from a study of neoadjuvant nivolumab and ipilimumab in lung cancer. This CDR3 is 15 amino acids long. CDR1 is SNHLY, CDR2 FYNNEI, per germline. J gave up 2 bases and V 4 bases, and 4 bases lay outside the gene matches. The count of this clone is one. Its antigen remains unknown. The repertoire was sequenced with immunoSEQ multiplex PCR; TCRdb's copy has only in-frame clones and lacks some. This sample has 15,000 to 20,000 clones, with about 72% found just once. Study outcomes and limitations: Resected tumors had greater TCR richness and clonality than uninvolved lung. From pretherapy to surgery, tumor richness and clonality rose with dual therapy.

The sequencing here drew on tumor tissue, taken after neoadjuvant nivolumab, alone or with ipilimumab, at or shortly before surgery. The chain recombines TRBV2 with TRBJ2-2, with 7 bases lining up with TRBD2. The clonotype comes from an adult with non-small cell lung cancer. CDR3 sequence: CASSVSSGNTGELFF. The CDR3 region has the DNA TGTGCCAGCAGTGTTTCTAGCGGCAACACCGGGGAGCTGTTTTTT.